This T cell receptor beta chain derives from a study of graft-versus-host responses after intestinal transplantation (dated by TCRdb to about 2021). A note on the overall study: Recipients received multivisceral, liver-intestinal, or isolated intestinal transplants. A peak of at least 4% donor T cells among recipient peripheral blood mononuclear cells was the definition used for donor T cell macrochimerism. Rather than going through the commercial service, samples from three later patients were sequenced in-house on an Illumina MiSeq and processed with MiXCR. After intestinal transplantation, graft-versus-host and host-versus-graft alloreactive T cell clones were followed in the graft, circulation and bone marrow using bulk TCR-beta CDR3 sequencing. The cohort enrolled under 25 intestinal transplant recipients including one retransplant, and a few patients lacking pretransplant specimens were excluded. Alloreactive clones were identified by sequencing pre-transplant mixed lymphocyte reaction products and comparing them with unstimulated pre-transplant donor and recipient T cells. Every recipient was given anti-thymocyte globulin induction, followed by 3 to 4 years of maintenance tacrolimus and steroids.

The library was prepared using the immunoSEQ multiplex PCR assay. High-throughput TCR-beta CDR3 sequencing of genomic DNA from most patients was performed by Adaptive Biotechnologies. For the original study's pipeline: Adaptive's ImmunoSEQ software supplied the TCR sequencing data for approximately 18 patients, while MiXCR and VDJtools were used to process a few other patients. CDR3 nucleotide sequences shared between donor and recipient were removed because their origin could not be assigned. To be classed as alloreactive, a clone needed at least 2-fold expansion over unstimulated cells and a minimum CFSE-low frequency of 0.002% (template counts) or 0.001% (read counts). Clones were considered mappable if detected in sequenced pre-transplant spleen, lymph node, or MLR CFSE-low populations of the donor or recipient. Cumulative frequency of alloreactive clones was calculated as a percentage of all sequences weighted by copy number. As stored in TCRdb, this immuneACCESS dataset retains in-frame rearrangements with V and J assigned. A fraction of the clones does not appear; measured against another copy, unresolved V genes explain less than half of the discrepancy, and the remainder lacks a known reason. The V and J calls and clone size come from that table; D and trimming were worked out from the DNA. This sample gives around 40,000 clones in total; roughly 80% of them show up just once. Jointly, the top ten make up 3.5% of the sample.

From V the trimming removes 4 bases and from J it removes 2 bases, while the gene matches leave 10 bases of the junction unaccounted for. There are 16 amino acids in the CDR3, from cysteine to phenylalanine inclusive. The only DNA kept is the CDR3, 48 bases in frame from the first base. CDR1 and CDR2, looked up from the germline V gene, are SGDLS and YYNGEE. Blood samples were collected up to 4 times in the first month after transplant and then at least monthly when available. Broad study findings and their caveats: GvH clones were detected in recipient bone marrow, and some appeared earlier in ileal mucosa or blood, consistent with an intestinal mucosal origin. The conclusions were limited by the relatively low number and heterogeneity of the intestinal transplant patients. High GvH to HvG T cell clonal ratios were observed in the allografts of patients with donor T cell macrochimerism. Early after transplant, peak levels of circulating GvH clones were found to be associated with declines in HvG clones.

This clone was counted only a few times. It has no known antigen specificity. No per-base quality is available; no much larger clone lies one base away. This clonotype originated in a human patient who received an intestinal transplant, so some T cells may come from the graft donor. The chain is made from TRBV9 and TRBJ2-7; TRBD1 fits 9 bases in the junction. Specimen: PBMCs, collected roughly 1,000 days after transplant. Here the CDR3 is given as CASSKTTGGQPYEQYF. The sequenced DNA: TGTGCCAGCAGCAAAACGACAGGGGGGCAACCCTACGAGCAGTACTTC.